A selection of T cell receptor beta chains follows, all from one sample in a study of cytomegalovirus exposure and HLA in healthy donors. The assay was immunoSEQ multiplex PCR, and TCRdb's table has in-frame clones only and misses some. The data show roughly 150,000 clones, approximately 89% seen once. The sample taken for sequencing was PBMCs. The receptors stem from a young man in good health and CMV-seronegative. CDR3s include the opening cysteine and the closing phenylalanine or tryptophan. Each record gives: J gene, V gene, D gene, clone size, CDR3 protein, CDR3 DNA. D genes are given only for firm matches. Size tells how often a clone was seen (once, few, many) or the class of an expanded clone, and some rows leave it out.

>TRBJ2-1|TRBV12-5|TRBD2|.
CASGLGQLAETEQFF
TGTGCTAGTGGTTTAGGTCAACTAGCGGAAACTGAGCAGTTCTTC
>TRBJ1-1|TRBV30|TRBD1|.
CAWSVLPAGTGDTEAFF
TGTGCCTGGAGCGTACTTCCGGCTGGGACAGGGGACACTGAAGCTTTCTTT
>TRBJ2-5|TRBV7-9|.|.
CASSLVIQGRETQYF
TGTGCCAGCAGCTTAGTTATTCAGGGAAGGGAGACCCAGTACTTC
>TRBJ1-4|TRBV6-5|TRBD1|.
CASTNPGQLNEKLFF
TGTGCCAGCACCAACCCGGGACAGCTTAATGAAAAACTGTTTTTT
>TRBJ1-1|TRBV6-1|.|.
CASSQGIGVNTEAFF
TGTGCCAGCAGTCAGGGGATAGGAGTGAACACTGAAGCTTTCTTT
>TRBJ2-2|TRBV14|TRBD2|.
CASSQEASGANTGELFF
TGTGCCAGCAGCCAAGAGGCTAGCGGAGCTAACACCGGGGAGCTGTTTTTT
>TRBJ2-4|TRBV4-3|.|.
CASSQDIGMGKNIQYF
TGCGCCAGCAGCCAAGACATCGGGATGGGCAAAAACATTCAGTACTTC
>TRBJ2-7|TRBV18|.|.
CASSPSGEYEQYF
TGTGCCAGCTCACCGTCTGGGGAGTACGAGCAGTACTTC
>TRBJ2-2|TRBV4-3|TRBD1|.
CASSQVQGAGELFF
TGCGCCAGCAGCCAAGTACAGGGGGCCGGGGAGCTGTTTTTT
>TRBJ2-3|TRBV9|TRBD2|.
CASSSPGTSGNVDTQYF
TGTGCCAGCAGCTCACCGGGGACTAGCGGGAACGTAGATACGCAGTATTTT
>TRBJ1-3|TRBV15|.|.
CATSREGRGNTIYF
TGTGCCACCAGCAGAGAGGGGAGAGGGAACACCATATATTTT
>TRBJ2-1|TRBV25-1|TRBD1|.
CASSGTGRAYNEQFF
TGTGCCAGCAGTGGGACAGGGCGGGCCTACAATGAGCAGTTCTTC
>TRBJ1-2|TRBV5-1|TRBD1|.
CASSLGTEYGYTF
TGCGCCAGCAGCCTGGGGACAGAGTATGGCTACACCTTC
>TRBJ2-3|TRBV7-2|.|.
CASSFYGDTQYF
TGTGCCAGCAGCTTCTACGGGGATACGCAGTATTTT
>TRBJ1-1|TRBV5-1|TRBD1|.
CASSTGTVGNTEAFF
TGCGCCAGCAGCACCGGGACAGTAGGGAACACTGAAGCTTTCTTT
>TRBJ2-1|TRBV7-9|.|once
CASSLGFQGPSYYNEQFF
TGTGCCAGCAGCTTAGGGTTCCAGGGCCCATCTTATTACAATGAGCAGTTCTTC
>TRBJ1-5|TRBV19|TRBD1|.
CASTDGQGAVNQPQHF
TGTGCCAGTACCGATGGACAGGGGGCCGTCAATCAGCCCCAGCATTTT
>TRBJ2-1|TRBV27|TRBD1|.
CASSLFPRDRSSYNEQFF
TGTGCCAGCAGTTTATTCCCCCGGGACAGGAGCTCCTACAATGAGCAGTTCTTC
>TRBJ1-3|TRBV5-1|.|.
CASSSTQGSGNTIYF
TGCGCCAGCAGTTCCACCCAGGGCTCCGGAAACACCATATATTTT
>TRBJ2-3|TRBV15|.|.
CATVNYPLAPPTDTQYF
TGTGCCACCGTCAACTACCCCCTAGCACCCCCCACAGATACGCAGTATTTT
>TRBJ2-1|TRBV30|.|.
CAWSVRQVGHNEQFF
TGTGCCTGGAGTGTTAGGCAGGTTGGTCACAATGAGCAGTTCTTC
>TRBJ2-3|TRBV9|.|once
CASSHPEVDTQYF
TGTGCCAGCAGCCACCCGGAGGTGGATACGCAGTATTTT
>TRBJ1-5|TRBV6-1|.|.
CASSEAAFFGGQPRWNQPQHF
TGTGCCAGCAGTGAAGCGGCTTTTTTCGGTGGGCAGCCGCGTTGGAATCAGCCCCAGCATTTT
>TRBJ2-2|TRBV7-9|TRBD2|.
CASSLGTSATGELFF
TGTGCCAGCAGCCTTGGGACTAGCGCCACCGGGGAGCTGTTTTTT
>TRBJ2-3|TRBV7-9|.|.
CASSQVPGSGTDTQYF
TGTGCCAGCAGTCAAGTTCCCGGGAGCGGCACAGATACGCAGTATTTT
>TRBJ1-3|TRBV4-3|.|.
CASSQEHGYSGNTIYF
TGCGCCAGCAGCCAAGAACATGGTTACTCTGGAAACACCATATATTTT
>TRBJ1-5|TRBV2|TRBD1|few
CASRETGLQPQHF
TGTGCCAGCAGAGAGACAGGGCTTCAGCCCCAGCATTTT
>TRBJ1-5|TRBV6-6|TRBD1|.
CACRTTGTGGQPQHF
TGTGCCTGTCGTACAACCGGGACAGGGGGTCAGCCCCAGCATTTT
>TRBJ2-1|TRBV30|TRBD2|.
CAWSGGTSGRASYNEQFF
TGTGCCTGGAGTGGAGGGACTAGCGGGAGGGCATCCTACAATGAGCAGTTCTTC
>TRBJ2-5|TRBV7-6|TRBD2|.
CASSGGLATETQYF
TGTGCCAGCAGTGGGGGACTAGCCACTGAGACCCAGTACTTC
>TRBJ1-5|TRBV11-3|.|.
CASSLGVGAYSNQPQHF
TGTGCCAGCAGCTTAGGGGTGGGGGCCTATAGCAATCAGCCCCAGCATTTT
>TRBJ2-7|TRBV4-2|TRBD1|.
CASSKTGESAYEQYF
TGTGCCAGCAGCAAAACAGGGGAATCCGCCTACGAGCAGTACTTC
>TRBJ1-1|TRBV27|TRBD1|.
CASSQTPGGSTNTEAFF
TGTGCCAGCAGTCAAACCCCAGGGGGGTCAACGAACACTGAAGCTTTCTTT
>TRBJ2-1|TRBV4-1|.|.
CASSQDKALALNNEQFF
TGCGCCAGCAGCCAAGATAAGGCCCTAGCGCTAAACAATGAGCAGTTCTTC
>TRBJ1-1|TRBV19|TRBD1|.
CASRYRGAEAFF
TGTGCCAGTAGATACAGGGGAGCTGAAGCTTTCTTT
>TRBJ1-2|TRBV30|.|few
CAWPRGPYGYTF
TGTGCCTGGCCAAGAGGGCCCTATGGCTACACCTTC
>TRBJ1-1|TRBV6-6|.|.
CASKRQGNTEAFF
TGTGCCAGCAAACGTCAGGGGAACACTGAAGCTTTCTTT
>TRBJ2-3|TRBV11-2|TRBD2|.
CASSSIAGADTQYF
TGTGCCAGCAGCTCTATAGCGGGCGCAGATACGCAGTATTTT
>TRBJ1-2|TRBV9|TRBD1|.
CASEGRQGYGYTF
TGTGCCAGCGAAGGGAGACAGGGCTATGGCTACACCTTC
>TRBJ2-3|TRBV9|TRBD2|.
CASSVGLAGGLTDTQYF
TGTGCCAGCAGCGTAGGGCTAGCGGGGGGGCTGACAGATACGCAGTATTTT
>TRBJ1-2|TRBV14|.|.
CASSQDLRGGYGYTF
TGTGCCAGCAGCCAAGATCTCCGGGGGGGATATGGCTACACCTTC
>TRBJ2-7|TRBV20-1|.|.
CSADRDEQYF
TGCAGTGCTGATCGAGACGAGCAGTACTTC
>TRBJ2-5|TRBV30|.|.
CAWSPHGETQYF
TGTGCCTGGAGTCCCCACGGGGAGACCCAGTACTTC
>TRBJ1-2|TRBV9|TRBD1|.
CASSATGIDYGYTF
TGTGCCAGCAGCGCGACAGGGATTGACTATGGCTACACCTTC
>TRBJ1-1|TRBV27|.|.
CASSLRGRGTEAFF
TGTGCCAGCAGTTTAAGGGGGAGGGGGACTGAAGCTTTCTTT
>TRBJ1-2|TRBV6-1|.|.
CASSFNTDINYGYTF
TGTGCCAGCAGCTTCAACACAGATATTAACTATGGCTACACCTTC
>TRBJ1-5|TRBV27|.|.
CASKQGYGSNQPQHF
TGTGCCAGTAAACAGGGCTATGGAAGCAATCAGCCCCAGCATTTT
>TRBJ1-5|TRBV28|.|.
CASIRGGASQPQHF
TGTGCCAGCATCCGCGGAGGGGCCAGTCAGCCCCAGCATTTT
>TRBJ1-4|TRBV27|.|.
CASRLGGRGEKLFF
TGTGCCAGCCGCTTGGGGGGGCGCGGTGAAAAACTGTTTTTT
>TRBJ2-6|TRBV5-1|.|.
CASSGATKLERSGANVLTF
TGCGCCAGCAGCGGAGCAACAAAGCTCGAAAGATCTGGGGCCAACGTCCTGACTTTC
>TRBJ2-1|TRBV6-5|TRBD2|once
CASSYGTSGYNEQFF
TGTGCCAGCAGTTACGGGACTAGCGGTTACAATGAGCAGTTCTTC
>TRBJ1-2|TRBV5-1|TRBD1|.
CASKLGFFGTGDNYGYTF
TGCGCCAGCAAGTTGGGCTTTTTCGGGACAGGGGACAACTATGGCTACACCTTC
>TRBJ2-7|TRBV18|.|.
CASSRNTGGGASYEQYF
TGTGCCAGCTCACGGAACACAGGAGGGGGCGCGTCCTACGAGCAGTACTTC